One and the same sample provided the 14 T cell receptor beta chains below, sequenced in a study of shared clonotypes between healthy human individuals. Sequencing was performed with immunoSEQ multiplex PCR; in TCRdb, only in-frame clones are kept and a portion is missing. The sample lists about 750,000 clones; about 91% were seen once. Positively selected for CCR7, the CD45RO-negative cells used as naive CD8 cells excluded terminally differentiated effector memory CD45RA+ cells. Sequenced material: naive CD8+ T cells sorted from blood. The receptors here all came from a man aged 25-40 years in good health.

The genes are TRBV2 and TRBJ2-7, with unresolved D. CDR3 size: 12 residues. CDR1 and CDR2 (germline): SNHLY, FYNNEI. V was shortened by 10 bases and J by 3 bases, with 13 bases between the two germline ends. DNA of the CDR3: TGTGCCACCCTAGACATCAGCTACGAGCAGTACTTC. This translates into CATLDISYEQYF.

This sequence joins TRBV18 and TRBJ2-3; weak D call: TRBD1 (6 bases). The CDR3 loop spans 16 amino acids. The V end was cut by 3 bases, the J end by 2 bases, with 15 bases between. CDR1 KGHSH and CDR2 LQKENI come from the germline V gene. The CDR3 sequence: CASSPIDGQFTDTQYF. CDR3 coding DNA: TGTGCCAGCTCACCCATAGATGGACAGTTCACAGATACGCAGTATTTT.

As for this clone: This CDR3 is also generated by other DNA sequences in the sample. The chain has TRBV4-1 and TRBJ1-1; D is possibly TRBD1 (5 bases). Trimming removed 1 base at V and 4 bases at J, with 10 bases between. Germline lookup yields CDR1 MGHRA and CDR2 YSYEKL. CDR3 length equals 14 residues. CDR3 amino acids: CASSQGPGGTEAFF. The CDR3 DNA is TGCGCCAGCAGCCAAGGGCCCGGGGGCACTGAAGCTTTCTTT.

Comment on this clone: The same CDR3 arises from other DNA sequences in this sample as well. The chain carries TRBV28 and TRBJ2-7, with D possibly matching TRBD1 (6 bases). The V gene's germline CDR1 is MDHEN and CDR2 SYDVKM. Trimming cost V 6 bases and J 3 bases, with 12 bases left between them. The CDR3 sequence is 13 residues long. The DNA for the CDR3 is TGTGCCAGCAGCCCACTGGACAGCTACGAGCAGTACTTC. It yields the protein CASSPLDSYEQYF.

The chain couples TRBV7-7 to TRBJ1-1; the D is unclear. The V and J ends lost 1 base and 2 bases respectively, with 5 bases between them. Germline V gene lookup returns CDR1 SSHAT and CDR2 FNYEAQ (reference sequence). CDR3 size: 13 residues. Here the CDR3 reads CASSLGRNTEAFF. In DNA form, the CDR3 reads TGTGCCAGCAGCTTAGGCCGTAACACTGAAGCTTTCTTT. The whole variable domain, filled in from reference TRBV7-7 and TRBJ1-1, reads GAGVSQSPRYKVTKRGQDVTLRCDPISSHATLYWYQQALGQGPEFLTYFNYEAQPDKSGLPSDRFSAERPEGSISTLTIQRTEQRDSAMYRCASSLGRNTEAFFGQGTRLTVV.

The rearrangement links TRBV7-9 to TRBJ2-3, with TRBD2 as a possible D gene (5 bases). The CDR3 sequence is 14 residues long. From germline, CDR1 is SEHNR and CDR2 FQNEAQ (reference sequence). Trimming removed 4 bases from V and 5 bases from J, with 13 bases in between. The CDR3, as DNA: TGTGCCAGCAGCTACGCCATGAGGGAAGATACGCAGTATTTT. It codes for CASSYAMREDTQYF. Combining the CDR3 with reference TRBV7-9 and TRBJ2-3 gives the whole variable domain DTGVSQNPRHKITKRGQNVTFRCDPISEHNRLYWYRQTLGQGPEFLTYFQNEAQLEKSRLLSDRFSAERPKGSFSTLEIQRTEQGDSAMYLCASSYAMREDTQYFGPGTRLTVL.

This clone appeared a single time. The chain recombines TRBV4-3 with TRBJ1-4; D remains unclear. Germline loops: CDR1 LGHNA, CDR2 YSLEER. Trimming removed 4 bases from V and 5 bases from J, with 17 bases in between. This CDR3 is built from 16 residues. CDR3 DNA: TGCGCCAGCAGCCGTAGTTCCGGGATCGGGAATGAAAAACTGTTTTTT. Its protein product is CASSRSSGIGNEKLFF.

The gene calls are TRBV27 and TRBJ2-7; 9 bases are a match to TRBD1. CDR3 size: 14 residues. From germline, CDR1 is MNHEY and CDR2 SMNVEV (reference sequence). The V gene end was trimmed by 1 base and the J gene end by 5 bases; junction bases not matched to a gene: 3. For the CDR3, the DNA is TGTGCCAGCAGTTTATTGGGACAGGGAGACGAGCAGTACTTC. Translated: CASSLLGQGDEQYF.

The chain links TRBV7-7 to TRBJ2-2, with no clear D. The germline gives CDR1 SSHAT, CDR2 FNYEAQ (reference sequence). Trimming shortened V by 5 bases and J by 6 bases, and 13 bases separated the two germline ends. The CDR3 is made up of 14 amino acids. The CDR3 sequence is CASSPFAGAGELFF. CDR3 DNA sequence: TGTGCCAGCAGCCCCTTCGCAGGCGCCGGGGAGCTGTTTTTT.

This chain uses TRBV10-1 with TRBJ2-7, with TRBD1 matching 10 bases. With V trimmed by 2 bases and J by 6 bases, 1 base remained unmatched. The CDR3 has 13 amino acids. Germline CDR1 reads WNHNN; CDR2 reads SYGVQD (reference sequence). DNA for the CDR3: TGCGCCAGCAGTGAGGGACAGGGGGTCGAGCAGTACTTC. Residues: CASSEGQGVEQYF.

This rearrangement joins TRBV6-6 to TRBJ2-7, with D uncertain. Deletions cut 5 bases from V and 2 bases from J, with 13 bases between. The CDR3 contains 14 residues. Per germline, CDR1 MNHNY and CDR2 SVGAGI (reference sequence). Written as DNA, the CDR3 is TGTGCCAGCAGTCCCCGGACGATCCCCTACGAGCAGTACTTC. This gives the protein CASSPRTIPYEQYF.

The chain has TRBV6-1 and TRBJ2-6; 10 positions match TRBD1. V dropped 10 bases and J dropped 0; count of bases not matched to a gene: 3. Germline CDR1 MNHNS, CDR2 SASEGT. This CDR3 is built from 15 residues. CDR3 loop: CANRDRGSGANVLTF. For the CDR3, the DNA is TGTGCCAACCGGGACAGGGGCTCTGGGGCCAACGTCCTGACTTTC.

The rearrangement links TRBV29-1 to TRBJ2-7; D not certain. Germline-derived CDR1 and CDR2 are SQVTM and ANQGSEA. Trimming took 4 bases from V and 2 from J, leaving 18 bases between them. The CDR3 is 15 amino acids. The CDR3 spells CSVVADPLIPYEQYF. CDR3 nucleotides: TGCAGCGTTGTAGCCGACCCGTTGATACCCTACGAGCAGTACTTC.

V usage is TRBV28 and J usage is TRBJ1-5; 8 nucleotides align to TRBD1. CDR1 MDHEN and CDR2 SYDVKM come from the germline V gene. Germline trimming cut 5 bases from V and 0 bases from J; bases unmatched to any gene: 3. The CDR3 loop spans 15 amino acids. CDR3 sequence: CASSPGQDSNQPQHF. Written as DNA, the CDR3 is TGTGCCAGCAGTCCGGGACAGGATAGCAATCAGCCCCAGCATTTT.